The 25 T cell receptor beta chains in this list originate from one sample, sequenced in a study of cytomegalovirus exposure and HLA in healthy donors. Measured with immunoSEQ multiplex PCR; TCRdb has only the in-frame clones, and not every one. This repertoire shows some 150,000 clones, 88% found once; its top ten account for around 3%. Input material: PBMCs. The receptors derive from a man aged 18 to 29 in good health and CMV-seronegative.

Here the CDR3 DNA reads TGCGCCAGCAGACCCGGGACAGGGGGCCGTAATGAGCAGTTCTTC. Its protein product is CASRPGTGGRNEQFF. The chain carries TRBV5-1 and TRBJ2-1; 12 nucleotides line up with TRBD1. The junction had 7 bases not matched to a gene; V was cut back by 5 bases and J by 7 bases. Germline lookup yields CDR1 SGHRS and CDR2 YFSETQ. The CDR3 sequence is 15 residues long.

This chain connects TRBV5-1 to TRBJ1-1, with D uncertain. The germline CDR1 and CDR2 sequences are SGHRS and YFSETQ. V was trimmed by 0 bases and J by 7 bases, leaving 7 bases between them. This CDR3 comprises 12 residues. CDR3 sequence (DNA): TGCGCCAGCAGCTTGGGCGGAGTTGAAGCTTTCTTT. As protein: CASSLGGVEAFF.

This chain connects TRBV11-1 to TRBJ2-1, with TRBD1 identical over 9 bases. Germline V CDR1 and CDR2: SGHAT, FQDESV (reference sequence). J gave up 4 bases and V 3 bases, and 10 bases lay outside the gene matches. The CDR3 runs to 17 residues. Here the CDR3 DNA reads TGTGCCAGCAGCTTCGCGAGTGGGACAGGGTTTTACAATGAGCAGTTCTTC. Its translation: CASSFASGTGFYNEQFF.

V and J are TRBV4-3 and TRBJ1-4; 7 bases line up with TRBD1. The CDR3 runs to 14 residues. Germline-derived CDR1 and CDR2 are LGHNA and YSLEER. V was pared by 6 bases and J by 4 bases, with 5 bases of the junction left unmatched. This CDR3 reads CASSSRDSNEKLFF. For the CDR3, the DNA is TGCGCCAGCAGTTCGAGGGACAGTAATGAAAAACTGTTTTTT.

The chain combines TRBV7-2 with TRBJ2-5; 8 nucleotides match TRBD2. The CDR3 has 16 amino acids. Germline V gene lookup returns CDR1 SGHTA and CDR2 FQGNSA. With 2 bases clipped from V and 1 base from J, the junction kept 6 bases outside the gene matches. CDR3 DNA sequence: TGTGCCAGCAGCTTACGAAGCGGGGGCCGCCAAGAGACCCAGTACTTC. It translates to CASSLRSGGRQETQYF. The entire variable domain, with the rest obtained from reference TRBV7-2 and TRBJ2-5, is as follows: GAGVSQSPSNKVTEKGKDVELRCDPISGHTALYWYRQSLGQGLEFLIYFQGNSAPDKSGLPSDRFSAERTGGSVSTLTIQRTQQEDSAVYLCASSLRSGGRQETQYFGPGTRLLVL.

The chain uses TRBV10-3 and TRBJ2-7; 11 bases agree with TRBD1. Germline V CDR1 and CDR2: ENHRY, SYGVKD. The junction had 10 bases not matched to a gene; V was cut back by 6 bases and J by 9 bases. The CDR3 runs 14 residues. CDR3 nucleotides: TGTGCCATCAGCCGGGACAGGGGGACGTCGGGGCAGTACGTC. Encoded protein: CAISRDRGTSGQYV.

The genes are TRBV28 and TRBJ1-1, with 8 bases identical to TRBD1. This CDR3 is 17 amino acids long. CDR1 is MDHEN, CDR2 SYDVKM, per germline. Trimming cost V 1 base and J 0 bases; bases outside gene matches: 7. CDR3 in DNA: TGTGCCAGCAGTTTATACGGCAGGGGGCGGATGAACACTGAAGCTTTCTTT. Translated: CASSLYGRGRMNTEAFF.

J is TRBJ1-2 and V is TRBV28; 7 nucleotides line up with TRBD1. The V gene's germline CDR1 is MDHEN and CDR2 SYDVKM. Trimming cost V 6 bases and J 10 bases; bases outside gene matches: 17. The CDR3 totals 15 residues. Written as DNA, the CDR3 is TGTGCCAGCAGAAAGGGACAGTTTATAACTATGGACTACACCTTC. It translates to CASRKGQFITMDYTF.

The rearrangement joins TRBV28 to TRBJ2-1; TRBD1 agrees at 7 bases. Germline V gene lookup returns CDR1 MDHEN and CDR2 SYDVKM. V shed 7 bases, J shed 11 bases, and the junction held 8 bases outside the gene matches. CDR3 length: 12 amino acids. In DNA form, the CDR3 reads TGTGCCAGCAACTCAGGGGGAGAACAGCAGTTCTTC. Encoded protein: CASNSGGEQQFF. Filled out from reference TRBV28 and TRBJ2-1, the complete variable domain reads DVKVTQSSRYLVKRTGEKVFLECVQDMDHENMFWYRQDPGLGLRLIYFSYDVKMKEKGDIPEGYSVSREKKERFSLILESASTNQTSMYLCASNSGGEQQFFGPGTRLTVL.

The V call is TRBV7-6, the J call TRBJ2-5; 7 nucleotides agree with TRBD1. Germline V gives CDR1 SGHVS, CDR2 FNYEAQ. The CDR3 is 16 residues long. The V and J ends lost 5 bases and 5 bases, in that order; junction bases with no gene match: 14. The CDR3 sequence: CASSLRQGGGVETQYF. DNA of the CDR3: TGTGCCAGCAGCCTCAGACAGGGTGGTGGGGTGGAGACCCAGTACTTC. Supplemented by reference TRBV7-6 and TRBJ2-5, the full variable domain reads GAGVSQSPRYKVTKRGQDVALRCDPISGHVSLYWYRQALGQGPEFLTYFNYEAQQDKSGLPNDRFSAERPEGSISTLTIQRTEQRDSAMYRCASSLRQGGGVETQYFGPGTRLLVL.

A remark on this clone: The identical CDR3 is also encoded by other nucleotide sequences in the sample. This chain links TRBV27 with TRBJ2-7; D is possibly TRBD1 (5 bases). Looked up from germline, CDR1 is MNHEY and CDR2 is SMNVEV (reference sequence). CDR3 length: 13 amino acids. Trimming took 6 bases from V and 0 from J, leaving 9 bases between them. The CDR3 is CASSSGLSYEQYF. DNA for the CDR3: TGTGCCAGCAGCTCAGGGCTCTCCTACGAGCAGTACTTC.

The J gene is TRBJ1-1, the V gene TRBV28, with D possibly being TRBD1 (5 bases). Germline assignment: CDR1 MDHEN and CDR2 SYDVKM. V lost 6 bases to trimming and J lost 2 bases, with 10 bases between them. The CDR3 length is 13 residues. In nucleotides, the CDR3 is TGTGCCAGCAGCCCCGGGGGTAACACTGAAGCTTTCTTT. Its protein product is CASSPGGNTEAFF.

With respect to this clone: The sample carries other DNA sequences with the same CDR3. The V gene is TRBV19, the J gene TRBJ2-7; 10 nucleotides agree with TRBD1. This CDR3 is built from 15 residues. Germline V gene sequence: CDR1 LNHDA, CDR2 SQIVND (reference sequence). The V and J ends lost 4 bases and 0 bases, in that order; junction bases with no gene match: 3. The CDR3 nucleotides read TGTGCCAGTAGTACCGGACAGGGGGTCTCCTACGAGCAGTACTTC. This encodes CASSTGQGVSYEQYF.

The CDR3 DNA reads TGTGCCAGCAGTCAGACTAGCTCATACACAGATACGCAGTATTTT. It codes for CASSQTSSYTDTQYF. This sequence joins TRBV27 and TRBJ2-3; 7 bases are shared with TRBD2. CDR1 is MNHEY, CDR2 SMNVEV, per germline (reference sequence). J gave up 2 bases and V 5 bases, and 7 bases lay outside the gene matches. The CDR3 totals 15 residues.

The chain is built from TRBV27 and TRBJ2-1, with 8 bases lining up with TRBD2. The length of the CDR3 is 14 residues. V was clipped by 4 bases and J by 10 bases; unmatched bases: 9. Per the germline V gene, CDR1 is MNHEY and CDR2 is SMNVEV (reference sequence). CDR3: CASSSSGRAKEQFF. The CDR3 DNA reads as TGTGCCAGCAGTTCCAGCGGGAGAGCTAAAGAGCAGTTCTTC.

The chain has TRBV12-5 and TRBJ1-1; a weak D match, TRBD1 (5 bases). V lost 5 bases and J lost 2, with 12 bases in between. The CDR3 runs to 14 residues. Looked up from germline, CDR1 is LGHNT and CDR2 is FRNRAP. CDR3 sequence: CASGLGEGNTEAFF. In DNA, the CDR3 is TGTGCTAGTGGTCTGGGGGAGGGAAACACTGAAGCTTTCTTT.

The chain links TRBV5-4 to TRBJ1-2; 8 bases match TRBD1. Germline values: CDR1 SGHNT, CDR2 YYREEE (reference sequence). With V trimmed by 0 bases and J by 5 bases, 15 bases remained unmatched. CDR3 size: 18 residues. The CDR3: CASSLGRLRQGAEYGYTF. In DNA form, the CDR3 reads TGTGCCAGCAGCTTGGGCAGGCTTAGGCAGGGGGCGGAATATGGCTACACCTTC.

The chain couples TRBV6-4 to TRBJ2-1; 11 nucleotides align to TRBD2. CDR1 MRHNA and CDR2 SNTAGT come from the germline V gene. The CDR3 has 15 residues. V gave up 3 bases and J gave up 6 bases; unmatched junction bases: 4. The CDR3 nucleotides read TGTGCCAGCAGTGATAGCGGGGGGGCTTCCAATGAGCAGTTCTTC. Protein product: CASSDSGGASNEQFF.

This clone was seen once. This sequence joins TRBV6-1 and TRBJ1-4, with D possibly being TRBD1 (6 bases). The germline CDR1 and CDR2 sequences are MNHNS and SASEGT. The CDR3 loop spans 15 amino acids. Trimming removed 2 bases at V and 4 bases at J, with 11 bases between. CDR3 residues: CASSETGIGNEKLFF. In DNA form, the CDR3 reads TGTGCCAGCAGTGAAACAGGGATAGGTAATGAAAAACTGTTTTTT.

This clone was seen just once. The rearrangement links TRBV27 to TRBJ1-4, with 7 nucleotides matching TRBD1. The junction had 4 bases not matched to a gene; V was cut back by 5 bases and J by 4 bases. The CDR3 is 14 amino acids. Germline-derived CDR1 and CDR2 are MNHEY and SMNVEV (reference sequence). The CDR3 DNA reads TGTGCCAGCAGTGGAGGGGGCCTTAATGAAAAACTGTTTTTT. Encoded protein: CASSGGGLNEKLFF.

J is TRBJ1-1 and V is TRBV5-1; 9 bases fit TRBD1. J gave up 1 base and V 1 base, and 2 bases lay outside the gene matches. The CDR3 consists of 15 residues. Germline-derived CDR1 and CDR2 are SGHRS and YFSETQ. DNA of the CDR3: TGCGCCAGCAGCTTGAGGACAGGGGAGAACACTGAAGCTTTCTTT. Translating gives CASSLRTGENTEAFF.

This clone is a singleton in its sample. This CDR3 is CASSPAGFTEAFF. The CDR3 DNA reads as TGCGCCAGCAGCCCGGCCGGGTTCACTGAAGCTTTCTTT. The genes are TRBV5-1 and TRBJ1-1; D not resolved. The germline gives CDR1 SGHRS, CDR2 YFSETQ. The CDR3 is 13 amino acids. Trimming removed 4 bases at V and 4 bases at J, with 11 bases between.

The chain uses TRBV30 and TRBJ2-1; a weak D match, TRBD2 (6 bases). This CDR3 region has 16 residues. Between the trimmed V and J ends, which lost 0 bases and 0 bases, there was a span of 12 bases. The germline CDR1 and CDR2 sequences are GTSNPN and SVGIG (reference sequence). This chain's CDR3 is CAWSVLRAGSYNEQFF. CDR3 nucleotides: TGTGCCTGGAGTGTACTTAGAGCGGGCTCCTACAATGAGCAGTTCTTC.

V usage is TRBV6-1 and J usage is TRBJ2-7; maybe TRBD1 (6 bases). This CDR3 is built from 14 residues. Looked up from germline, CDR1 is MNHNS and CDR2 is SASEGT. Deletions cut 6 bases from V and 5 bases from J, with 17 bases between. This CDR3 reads CASRNRVMADEQYV. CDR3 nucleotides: TGTGCCAGCAGAAACAGGGTAATGGCAGACGAGCAGTACGTC.

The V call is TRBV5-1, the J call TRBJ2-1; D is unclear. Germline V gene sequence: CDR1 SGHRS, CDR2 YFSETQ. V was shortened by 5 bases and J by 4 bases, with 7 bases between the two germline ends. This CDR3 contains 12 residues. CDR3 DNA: TGCGCCAGCAGTCCCGGGTACAATGAGCAGTTCTTC. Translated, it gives CASSPGYNEQFF.